The 19 T cell receptor beta chains below were found in one sample sequenced in a study of control samples from healthy donors and cancer patients. Produced via immunoSEQ multiplex PCR; TCRdb's table is partial and in-frame only. The sample holds 69,000 or so clones; about 95% are singletons and the top ten take over 2.5%. The sample taken for sequencing was blood. Every receptor here comes from a young woman in good health.

CDR3 DNA sequence: TGTGCCAGCAGTTACTCCAGGGTTTACAATGAGCAGTTCTTC. Translating gives CASSYSRVYNEQFF. The V and J genes are TRBV6-5 and TRBJ2-1; D perhaps matches TRBD1 (5 bases). This CDR3 is 14 amino acids long. Germline V CDR1 and CDR2: MNHEY, SVGAGI. The V and J ends lost 0 bases and 4 bases respectively, with 7 bases between them.

V usage is TRBV19 and J usage is TRBJ1-6, with D perhaps TRBD1 (5 bases). The germline V gene encodes CDR1 LNHDA and CDR2 SQIVND (reference sequence). Trimming shortened V by 3 bases and J by 9 bases, and 9 bases separated the two germline ends. The CDR3 runs to 13 residues. As DNA, the CDR3 is TGTGCCAGTAGTATTGAAGGGGTTTCACCCCTCCACTTT. Its protein is CASSIEGVSPLHF.

The J gene is TRBJ1-2, the V gene TRBV10-3, with TRBD1 identical over 10 bases. The germline gives CDR1 ENHRY, CDR2 SYGVKD. This CDR3 is 14 amino acids long. Unmatched junction bases numbered 6, after V lost 10 bases and J lost 1 base. Written as DNA, the CDR3 is TGTGCCACCGCCTGGACAGGGGGTAACTATGGCTACACCTTC. This gives the protein CATAWTGGNYGYTF.

The chain recombines TRBV6-5 with TRBJ2-1; D gene unclear. The CDR3 has 14 residues. V lost 1 base to trimming and J lost 7 bases, with 11 bases between them. Germline V gene data show CDR1 as MNHEY and CDR2 as SVGAGI. The CDR3 DNA is TGTGCCAGCAGTTACTTTGGTCAGACTAATGAGCAGTTCTTC. Protein sequence: CASSYFGQTNEQFF.

The rearrangement joins TRBV5-6 to TRBJ1-2; TRBD1 might be the D (5 bases). In germline, CDR1 is SGHDT, CDR2 YYEEEE. CDR3 length equals 12 residues. V was clipped by 5 bases and J by 7 bases, with 12 bases between them. The CDR3 spells CASSYQGAGYTF. CDR3 nucleotides: TGTGCCAGCAGTTATCAGGGTGCTGGCTACACCTTC.

The chain uses TRBV11-3 and TRBJ2-7, with 9 bases aligning to TRBD1. V lost 5 bases and J lost 4; bases outside the gene matches: 9. The CDR3 consists of 15 residues. The germline V gene encodes CDR1 SGHNT and CDR2 YENEEA. The CDR3 region is CASSNPGTGKYEQYV. The CDR3 coding sequence is TGTGCCAGCAGCAACCCTGGGACAGGGAAGTACGAGCAGTACGTC.

The rearrangement joins TRBV5-1 to TRBJ2-2; possibly TRBD1 for D (5 bases). The CDR3 runs to 14 residues. CDR1 is SGHRS, CDR2 YFSETQ, per germline. The V end lost 1 base, the J end lost 6 bases, and 10 bases lay between the germline ends. CDR3 bases: TGCGCCAGCAGCTTGACCCAGACAGCCGGGGAGCTGTTTTTT. As protein: CASSLTQTAGELFF.

This chain uses TRBV7-8 with TRBJ1-6; no firm D call. With 5 bases removed from V and 11 bases from J, the gap between germline ends came to 16 bases. The CDR3 consists of 14 residues. CDR1 is SGHVS and CDR2 is FQNEAQ in the germline V gene. CDR3 DNA sequence: TGTGCCAGCAGCCCCCCGGGTGGGAATCCACCCCTCCACTTT. Its protein is CASSPPGGNPPLHF.

This sequence joins TRBV3-1 (or the pseudogene TRBV3-2) and TRBJ2-5; D ambiguous. CDR1 LGHDT and CDR2 YNNKEL come from the germline V gene (reference sequence). V was cut by 0 bases and J by 6 bases, with 14 bases left in between. This CDR3 is 15 amino acids long. The CDR3 protein is CASSQDLVRVQTQYF. Here the CDR3 DNA reads TGTGCCAGCAGCCAAGATCTGGTAAGGGTGCAGACCCAGTACTTC.

V is TRBV4-1 and J is TRBJ2-7, with 10 bases matching TRBD1. With 4 bases clipped from V and 4 bases from J, the junction kept 7 bases outside the gene matches. The germline CDR1 and CDR2 sequences are MGHRA and YSYEKL. This CDR3 is 15 amino acids long. The CDR3 sequence is CASSRGQGEYYEQYF. CDR3 nucleotide sequence: TGCGCCAGCAGCCGAGGACAGGGGGAATATTACGAGCAGTACTTC.

The chain employs TRBV6-1 and TRBJ1-6; D possibly corresponds to TRBD1 (5 bases). The V end lost 3 bases, the J end lost 6 bases, and 12 bases lay between the germline ends. CDR1 is MNHNS and CDR2 is SASEGT in the germline V gene. The CDR3 is made up of 15 amino acids. This CDR3 reads CASSEGPTGNSPLHF. The CDR3 DNA reads as TGTGCCAGCAGTGAGGGGCCAACTGGTAATTCACCCCTCCACTTT.

This clone was recorded a few times. The rearrangement links TRBV12-3 or TRBV12-4 to TRBJ1-5; D ambiguous. This CDR3 is built from 12 residues. Deletions cut 3 bases from V and 2 bases from J, with 2 bases between. CDR3 bases: TGTGCCAGCAGTTTCGGCAATCAGCCCCAGCATTTT. The encoded protein is CASSFGNQPQHF.

The chain joins TRBV30 to TRBJ2-2; 9 nucleotides agree with TRBD2. Losses at the gene ends were 5 bases for V and 0 bases for J; bases not matched to a gene: 4. Germline CDR1 reads GTSNPN; CDR2 reads SVGIG (reference sequence). The CDR3 length is 15 residues. The CDR3 loop reads CAWEAGGSNTGELFF. CDR3 coding DNA: TGTGCCTGGGAAGCGGGGGGCTCGAACACCGGGGAGCTGTTTTTT.

This chain connects TRBV12-3 or TRBV12-4 to TRBJ1-2; D call uncertain. CDR3 size: 13 residues. The V end lost 6 bases, the J end lost 4 bases, and 12 bases lay between the germline ends. This chain's CDR3 is CASSPGHSYGYTF. CDR3 DNA: TGTGCCAGCAGCCCGGGTCATAGCTATGGCTACACCTTC.

This sequence joins TRBV12-5 and TRBJ1-3, with TRBD1 identical over 11 bases. Germline lookup yields CDR1 LGHNT and CDR2 FRNRAP. J lost 8 bases, V lost 0 bases, and 3 bases had no gene match. This CDR3 has 15 residues. The chain's CDR3 is CASGLVGTGGDTIYF. The CDR3, as DNA: TGTGCTAGTGGTTTGGTCGGGACAGGGGGGGACACCATATATTTT.

The chain couples TRBV7-9 to TRBJ1-1; D unresolved. Germline CDR1 reads SEHNR; CDR2 reads FQNEAQ (reference sequence). This CDR3 is 11 amino acids long. V shed 3 bases and J shed 1 base, with 0 bases lying between them. The CDR3 sequence: CASSLNTEAFF. As DNA, the CDR3 is TGTGCCAGCAGCTTGAACACTGAAGCTTTCTTT.

J is TRBJ2-2 and V is TRBV2; D unresolved. Between the trimmed V and J ends, which lost 7 bases and 5 bases, there was a span of 14 bases. CDR1 is SNHLY, CDR2 FYNNEI, per germline. The CDR3 is 14 amino acids. CDR3 sequence reads: CASIVEKRTGELFF. CDR3 nucleotide sequence: TGTGCCAGCATTGTAGAAAAGAGGACCGGGGAGCTGTTTTTT. The full variable domain, in which reference TRBV2 and TRBJ2-2 provide the parts outside the CDR3, is EPEVTQTPSHQVTQMGQEVILRCVPISNHLYFYWYRQILGQKVEFLVSFYNNEISEKSEIFDDQFSVERPDGSNFTLKIRSTKLEDSAMYFCASIVEKRTGELFFGEGSRLTVL.

This chain links TRBV5-1 with TRBJ1-1, with 11 bases that match TRBD1. With 4 bases clipped from V and 5 bases from J, the junction kept 10 bases outside the gene matches. Looked up from germline, CDR1 is SGHRS and CDR2 is YFSETQ. This CDR3 is built from 16 residues. DNA of the CDR3: TGCGCCAGCAGCGCTGGGACAGGGGGTCTAAAGACTGAAGCTTTCTTT. Protein sequence: CASSAGTGGLKTEAFF.

The CDR3 DNA is TGTGCCAGCAGCTCTATTAACAGGGGACACGGGAACACCGGGGAGCTGTTTTTT. Its protein is CASSSINRGHGNTGELFF. The chain is built from TRBV11-2 and TRBJ2-2, with 7 bases fitting TRBD1. The CDR3 totals 18 residues. Germline assignment: CDR1 SGHAT and CDR2 FQNNGV. V trimming: 4 bases; J trimming: 1 base; junction bases outside the gene matches: 12.